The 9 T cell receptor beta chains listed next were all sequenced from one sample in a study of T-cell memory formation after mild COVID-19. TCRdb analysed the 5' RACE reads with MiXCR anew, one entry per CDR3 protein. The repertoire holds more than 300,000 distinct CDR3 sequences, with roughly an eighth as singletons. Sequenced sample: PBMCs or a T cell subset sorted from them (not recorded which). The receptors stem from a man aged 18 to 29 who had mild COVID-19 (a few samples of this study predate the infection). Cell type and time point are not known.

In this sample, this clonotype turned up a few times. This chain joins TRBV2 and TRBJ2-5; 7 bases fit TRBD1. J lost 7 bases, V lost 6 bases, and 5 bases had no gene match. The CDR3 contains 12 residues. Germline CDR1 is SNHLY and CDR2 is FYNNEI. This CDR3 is CASSGDSWTQYF. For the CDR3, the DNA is TGTGCCAGCAGCGGGGACAGCTGGACCCAGTACTTC. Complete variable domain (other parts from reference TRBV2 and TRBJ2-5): EPEVTQTPSHQVTQMGQEVILRCVPISNHLYFYWYRQILGQKVEFLVSFYNNEISEKSEIFDDQFSVERPDGSNFTLKIRSTKLEDSAMYFCASSGDSWTQYFGPGTRLLVL.

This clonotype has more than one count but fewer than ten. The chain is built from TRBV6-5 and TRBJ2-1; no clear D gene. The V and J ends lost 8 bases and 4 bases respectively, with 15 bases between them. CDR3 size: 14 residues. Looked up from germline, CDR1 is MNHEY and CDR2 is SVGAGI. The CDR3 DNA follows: TGTGCCAGCGGTCTCAGGTCGTTTTACAATGAGCAGTTCTTC. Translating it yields CASGLRSFYNEQFF.

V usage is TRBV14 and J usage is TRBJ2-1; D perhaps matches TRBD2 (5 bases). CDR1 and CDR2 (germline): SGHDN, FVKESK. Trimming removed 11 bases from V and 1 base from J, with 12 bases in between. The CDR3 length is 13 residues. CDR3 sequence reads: CALPGVSYNEQFF. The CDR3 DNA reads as TGTGCCCTCCCCGGGGTTTCCTACAATGAGCAGTTCTTC.

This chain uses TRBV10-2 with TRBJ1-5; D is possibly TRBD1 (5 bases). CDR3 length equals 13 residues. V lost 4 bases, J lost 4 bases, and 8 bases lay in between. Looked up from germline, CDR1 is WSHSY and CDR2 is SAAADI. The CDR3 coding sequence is TGCGCCAGCAGTGGCAGGGAGAATCAGCCCCAGCATTTT. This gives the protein CASSGRENQPQHF.

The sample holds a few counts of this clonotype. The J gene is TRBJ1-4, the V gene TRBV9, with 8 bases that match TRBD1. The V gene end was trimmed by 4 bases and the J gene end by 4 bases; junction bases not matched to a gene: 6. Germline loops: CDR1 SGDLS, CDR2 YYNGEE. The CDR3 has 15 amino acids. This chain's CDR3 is CASSSRTGSNEKLFF. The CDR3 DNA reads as TGTGCCAGCAGCTCCCGGACAGGGAGTAATGAAAAACTGTTTTTT.

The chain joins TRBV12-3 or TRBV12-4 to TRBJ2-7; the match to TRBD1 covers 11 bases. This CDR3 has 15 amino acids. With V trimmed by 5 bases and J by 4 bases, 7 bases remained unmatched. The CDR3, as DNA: TGTGCCAGCAGTGACCGGGACAGGGGGACGTACGAGCAGTACGTC. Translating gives CASSDRDRGTYEQYV.

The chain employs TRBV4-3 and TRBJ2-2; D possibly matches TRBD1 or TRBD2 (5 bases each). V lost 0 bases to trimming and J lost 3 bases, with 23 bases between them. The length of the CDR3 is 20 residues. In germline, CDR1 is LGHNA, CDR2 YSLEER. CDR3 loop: CASSQDIPRTSGRHTGELFF. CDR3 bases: TGCGCCAGCAGCCAAGATATCCCACGCACCTCGGGGCGGCACACCGGGGAGCTGTTTTTT.

CDR3 coding DNA: TGTGCCAGCAGCCAAGAAGTACAGGGACTAGCCAAAAACATTCAGTACTTC. Protein sequence: CASSQEVQGLAKNIQYF. J is TRBJ2-4 and V is TRBV14; D may correspond to TRBD1 or TRBD2 (6 bases each). CDR1 is SGHDN, CDR2 FVKESK, per germline. Between the trimmed V and J ends, which lost 0 bases and 0 bases, there was a span of 12 bases. The length of the CDR3 is 17 residues. Variable domain in full (rest from reference TRBV14 and TRBJ2-4): EAGVTQFPSHSVIEKGQTVTLRCDPISGHDNLYWYRRVMGKEIKFLLHFVKESKQDESGMPNNRFLAERTGGTYSTLKVQPAELEDSGVYFCASSQEVQGLAKNIQYFGAGTRLSVL.

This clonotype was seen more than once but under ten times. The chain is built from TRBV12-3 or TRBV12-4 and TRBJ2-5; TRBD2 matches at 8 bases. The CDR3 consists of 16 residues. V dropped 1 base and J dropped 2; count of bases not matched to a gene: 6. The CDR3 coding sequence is TGTGCCAGCAGTTTAGTACCTAGCGGGCCGCAAGAGACCCAGTACTTC. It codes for CASSLVPSGPQETQYF.